This paragraph covers one TCR beta chain sequence. This sample is drawn from a study of control samples from healthy donors and cancer patients. Only in-frame clones appear in the TCRdb table, and some are missing; sequencing was by immunoSEQ multiplex PCR. There are 120,000 to 150,000 clones in the sample; approximately 94% occur only once, and less than 15% lies in the top ten. V was cut by 6 bases and J by 11 bases, with 14 bases left in between. This CDR3 region has 12 residues. V and J are TRBV12-3 or TRBV12-4 and TRBJ2-1; TRBD1 or TRBD2 may be the D gene (5 bases each). The sequence was collected from a man aged 40-49 years in good health. Sequencing used blood. In nucleotides, the CDR3 is TGTGCCAGCAGCCTGAGAGGGACCAAGCAGTTCTTC. It translates to CASSLRGTKQFF.